The rows below give T cell receptor beta chains drawn from one sample of a study of PD-L1 blockade in urothelial cancer. Sequenced by immunoSEQ multiplex PCR; TCRdb stores in-frame clones only, minus some. The sample has roughly 45,000 clones, roughly 86% seen once; the top ten hold approximately 13%. Sequences were derived from PBMCs, sampled around atezolizumab (anti-PD-L1) treatment. These receptors were collected from a man aged 60 to 69 with urothelial cancer. CDR3s include the opening cysteine and the closing phenylalanine or tryptophan. Each record gives: J gene, clone size, V gene, D gene, CDR3 DNA, CDR3 protein. The D gene is left open where the match is weak. Clone size is shown for a subset of rows, as once, few, many or a class of expanded clone.

>TRBJ2-7|-|TRBV7-9|-
TGTGCCAGCAGCCGTTCAGGGGTCGGAGAGCAGTACTTC
CASSRSGVGEQYF
>TRBJ1-3|-|TRBV6-5|-
TGTGCCAGCAGTTACTTACAGGGAAACCTAGGAAACACCATATATTTT
CASSYLQGNLGNTIYF
>TRBJ1-1|few|TRBV2|TRBD1
TGTGCCAGCCGGACAGGGGGCGCAGGGTTCGGTAACACTGAAGCTTTCTTT
CASRTGGAGFGNTEAFF
>TRBJ2-3|-|TRBV5-4|-
TGTGCCAGCAGCTCCGAGGGGGTGACAGATACGCAGTATTTT
CASSSEGVTDTQYF
>TRBJ1-4|-|TRBV5-1|-
TGCGCCAGTTGTCTTCAAAGCCCCAATGAAAAACTGTTTTTT
CASCLQSPNEKLFF
>TRBJ2-5|-|TRBV28|TRBD1
TGTGCCAGCAGCAACGACCGGGACAGGGTTTTAGGTCAAGAGACCCAGTACTTC
CASSNDRDRVLGQETQYF
>TRBJ1-3|-|TRBV5-4|-
TGTGCCAGCAGCTTGGGTGTCGGCAGGGAAAACACCATATATTTT
CASSLGVGRENTIYF
>TRBJ2-2|-|TRBV6-6|-
TGTGCCAGCAGTACAACCGGCGGCACCGGGGAGCTGTTTTTT
CASSTTGGTGELFF
>TRBJ2-7|few|TRBV7-7|TRBD2
TGTGCTAGCAGCCGGGGCAGGGAGGGAGAGCAGTACTTC
CASSRGREGEQYF
>TRBJ1-6|-|TRBV7-9|TRBD1
TGTGCCAGCAGCTTTTTCGGCAGGGGGAATGATTCACCCCTCCACTTT
CASSFFGRGNDSPLHF
>TRBJ1-1|-|TRBV6-5|-
TGTGCCAGCAGTAGGGGCGGGGGGACAAACACTGAAGCTTTCTTT
CASSRGGGTNTEAFF
>TRBJ1-1|-|TRBV18|-
TGTGCCAGCTCACTGGCCCCTTCCATGAACACTGAAGCTTTCTTT
CASSLAPSMNTEAFF
>TRBJ1-2|-|TRBV5-1|-
TGCGCCAGCAGCCCCGAACAGGGTTCGGAGGGCTACACCTTC
CASSPEQGSEGYTF
>TRBJ1-1|few|TRBV19|-
TGTGCCAGTAATACGAGGGGGGGAATATACACTGAAGCTTTCTTT
CASNTRGGIYTEAFF
>TRBJ2-2|-|TRBV7-6|TRBD2
TGTGCCAGCAGCATTAGCGGGGGGAAACTGAACACCGGGGAGCTGTTTTTT
CASSISGGKLNTGELFF
>TRBJ2-1|-|TRBV7-2|-
TGTGCCAGCAGCTCAAGACAGAAGGACAATGAGCAGTTCTTC
CASSSRQKDNEQFF
>TRBJ1-5|few|TRBV7-2|-
TGTGCCAGCAGCTTTCCCGGGCAGCCCCAGCATTTT
CASSFPGQPQHF
>TRBJ2-5|-|TRBV5-1|-
TGCGCCAGCAGCTTGGGGCCTCAGCCGGGGGAGACCCAGTACTTC
CASSLGPQPGETQYF
>TRBJ2-7|-|TRBV28|-
TGTGCCAGCAGGGGGACGGGGACAACGGGGGGTACTGCCTACGAGCAGTACTTC
CASRGTGTTGGTAYEQYF
>TRBJ2-2|-|TRBV9|-
TGTGCCAGCAGCCCCATTAAGAGTACCGGGGAGCTGTTTTTT
CASSPIKSTGELFF
>TRBJ1-1|-|TRBV5-1|-
TGCGCCAGTGCGAACCGTGACAGACTGAACACTGAAGCTTTCTTT
CASANRDRLNTEAFF
>TRBJ2-7|-|TRBV28|-
TGTGCCAGTTCCATCCCGGGACACGGCGACGAGCAGTACTTC
CASSIPGHGDEQYF
>TRBJ2-3|-|TRBV11-2|TRBD2
TGTGCCAGCAGCTTAGACTTCGCTAGCGGGGGGGCCCGCACAGATACGCAGTATTTT
CASSLDFASGGARTDTQYF
>TRBJ2-7|-|TRBV19|TRBD1
TGTGCCAGTAGCCCGGGACAGGGCACCCCAAACTCCTACGAGCAGTACTTC
CASSPGQGTPNSYEQYF
>TRBJ2-7|-|TRBV19|TRBD2
TGTGCCAGTAGTATAGGCGCTAGCGGAGGCGAGCAGTACTTC
CASSIGASGGEQYF
>TRBJ2-3|-|TRBV19|TRBD2
TGTGCCAGCCGACTAGCGGTGGGCACAGATACGCAGTATTTT
CASRLAVGTDTQYF
>TRBJ1-4|-|TRBV10-2|-
TGCGCCAGCAGCCAGGTTAATGAAAAACTGTTTTTT
CASSQVNEKLFF
>TRBJ1-4|few|TRBV7-8|-
TGTGCCAGCAGATTTCAGGGGAATGAAAAACTGTTTTTT
CASRFQGNEKLFF
>TRBJ2-3|-|TRBV7-6|-
TGTGCCAGTAGGGCTTTGAGCGGCTACACAGATACGCAGTATTTT
CASRALSGYTDTQYF
>TRBJ1-1|-|TRBV5-1|-
TGCGCCAGCAGCTCAACCGGGACACCTCATGAAGCTTTCTTT
CASSSTGTPHEAFF
>TRBJ1-2|-|TRBV18|-
TGTGCCAGCTCACCAGGTTTCGGCAGGGGAGATGGCTACACCTTC
CASSPGFGRGDGYTF
>TRBJ2-6|-|TRBV28|TRBD1
TGTGCCAGCAGTTCCGGGACAGGGGTTAGCGGGGCCAACGTCCTGACTTTC
CASSSGTGVSGANVLTF
>TRBJ1-2|few|TRBV19|-
TGTGCCTCTTGGGGCAGGAACTATGGCTACACCTTC
CASWGRNYGYTF
>TRBJ1-1|few|TRBV4-2|-
TGTGCCAGCAGCCAAGAAGCCCGGGCTGAAGCTTTCTTT
CASSQEARAEAFF
>TRBJ2-7|-|TRBV7-2|-
TGTGCCAGCAGCTTCGGACTCCCCTACGAGCAGTACTTC
CASSFGLPYEQYF
>TRBJ2-3|-|TRBV5-4|TRBD1
TGTGCCAGCAGCGCGGGACAGGGGCCAGATACGCAGTATTTT
CASSAGQGPDTQYF
>TRBJ1-1|-|TRBV2|-
TGTGCCAGCCGATACCTGGAGTCCACTGAAGCTTTCTTT
CASRYLESTEAFF
>TRBJ2-1|-|TRBV29-1|TRBD1
TGCAGCGCCGACGGGACAGCAATGAAGCAGTTCTTC
CSADGTAMKQFF
>TRBJ2-7|-|TRBV10-2|TRBD1
TGCGCCAGCAGTGACTCGGACAGGGGTTTTAACGAGCAGTACTTC
CASSDSDRGFNEQYF